The 11 T cell receptor beta chains in this list originate from one sample, sequenced in a study of spatial heterogeneity in lung cancer. Noted time point: sample taken at primary tumor resection. Study outcomes and limitations: Counts of expanded intratumoral alpha and beta TCRs tracked tumor mutation counts.

The antigens of these receptors remain unknown. MiXCR, applied by TCRdb to the 5' RACE reads, yields one record per CDR3 protein. Among some 800 distinct CDR3 sequences listed, over 9% were seen once. The source material was lung tumor tissue, sampled at surgery. These receptors were obtained from a male donor with early-stage non-small cell lung cancer.

This clonotype is termed large. The library was designed around alpha chains, so this beta chain is a stray read whose abundance carries little weight. This chain joins TRBV10-3 and TRBJ2-5; 10 bases line up with TRBD1. With V trimmed by 3 bases and J by 4 bases, 8 bases remained unmatched. CDR1 ENHRY and CDR2 SYGVKD come from the germline V gene. The CDR3 spans 16 residues. The CDR3 sequence: CAISEPGQGTGETQYF. DNA for the CDR3: TGTGCCATCAGTGAACCGGGACAGGGGACGGGAGAGACCCAGTACTTC.

This clonotype is categorized as medium-sized. Because this beta chain is a stray read in a library intended to capture alpha chains, its abundance should not be given much weight. The CDR3 coding sequence is TGTGCCAGCAGTTTGATCAACGTACAAGCAGATACGCAGTATTTT. It yields the protein CASSLINVQADTQYF. The rearrangement uses TRBV28 and TRBJ2-3; D is undetermined. The CDR3 extends over 15 amino acids. Per germline, CDR1 MDHEN and CDR2 SYDVKM. Trimming removed 3 bases from V and 4 bases from J, with 14 bases in between.

By share, this clonotype ranks as large. For a library built for alpha chains, this beta chain is a stray read; little rests on its size. J is TRBJ2-2 and V is TRBV27, with a tentative D call TRBD1 (5 bases). The germline V gene encodes CDR1 MNHEY and CDR2 SMNVEV (reference sequence). Trimming cost V 5 bases and J 2 bases, with 9 bases left between them. CDR3 length: 14 amino acids. Here the CDR3 DNA reads TGTGCCAGCAGTCTCCAGGGAAACACCGGGGAGCTGTTTTTT. Its translation: CASSLQGNTGELFF.

This clonotype is labeled medium-sized. This beta chain is off target for a library built for alpha chains, so its abundance means little. The rearrangement joins TRBV28 to TRBJ2-1; D might be TRBD1 (5 bases). This CDR3 has 19 amino acids. Germline V gene sequence: CDR1 MDHEN, CDR2 SYDVKM. Trimming stripped 8 bases from V and 4 bases from J, with 30 bases between. In DNA, the CDR3 is TGTGCCAGCTCTTCGTACAGACGACAGTTAGATAGGGGTTACAATGAGCAGTTCTTC. Its protein product is CASSSYRRQLDRGYNEQFF. The complete variable domain, with remaining parts taken from reference TRBV28 and TRBJ2-1, reads DVKVTQSSRYLVKRTGEKVFLECVQDMDHENMFWYRQDPGLGLRLIYFSYDVKMKEKGDIPEGYSVSREKKERFSLILESASTNQTSMYLCASSSYRRQLDRGYNEQFFGPGTRLTVL.

This clonotype ranks as large (0.1 to 1%). This beta chain is off target for a library built for alpha chains, so its abundance means little. DNA of the CDR3: TGTGCCAGGAGGGTAGGACAGGGAAACACTGAAGCTTTCTTT. The encoded protein is CARRVGQGNTEAFF. This chain joins TRBV2 and TRBJ1-1, with TRBD1 identical over 8 bases. The germline V gene encodes CDR1 SNHLY and CDR2 FYNNEI. This CDR3 is 14 amino acids long. V gave up 9 bases and J gave up 2 bases; unmatched junction bases: 8.

By its share, this clonotype is large (0.1 to 1%). Since the library was made to target alpha chains, this beta chain is a stray read and its abundance is not meaningful. The rearrangement joins TRBV10-2 to TRBJ2-1, with TRBD1 matching 11 bases. J was trimmed by 6 bases and V by 6 bases; bases with no gene match: 19. CDR1 is WSHSY, CDR2 SAAADI, per germline. The CDR3 has 19 amino acids. Here the CDR3 DNA reads TGCGCCAGCAGAGATCGATTGGACAGGGGGCCGTCTGGGGGCAATGAGCAGTTCTTC. It codes for CASRDRLDRGPSGGNEQFF.

This clonotype is medium-sized within its sample. This beta chain is an unintended read in a library built for alpha chains; its size means little. The chain employs TRBV18 and TRBJ1-1; unclear D gene. The CDR3 has 13 amino acids. The V and J ends lost 5 bases and 1 base respectively, with 8 bases between them. Germline V gene lookup returns CDR1 KGHSH and CDR2 LQKENI. CDR3 in amino acids: CASSTTRNTEAFF. CDR3 nucleotide sequence: TGTGCCAGCTCAACTACAAGGAACACTGAAGCTTTCTTT.

This clonotype is large by share. This beta chain is a stray sequence in a library constructed for alpha chains; its clone size is not meaningful. This chain uses TRBV11-2 with TRBJ2-5; 7 nucleotides align to TRBD1. Trimming at V came to 4 bases and at J to 0 bases, leaving 5 bases not matched to a gene. The CDR3 totals 15 residues. Germline V gene data show CDR1 as SGHAT and CDR2 as FQNNGV. CDR3 sequence (DNA): TGTGCCAGCAGCTCACAGGGGTACTACCAAGAGACCCAGTACTTC. Amino acid sequence: CASSSQGYYQETQYF. Full variable domain (rest looked up from reference TRBV11-2 and TRBJ2-5): EAGVAQSPRYKIIEKRQSVAFWCNPISGHATLYWYQQILGQGPKLLIQFQNNGVVDDSQLPKDRFSAERLKGVDSTLKIQPAKLEDSAVYLCASSSQGYYQETQYFGPGTRLLVL.

On this clonotype itself: This beta chain turned up in a library designed for alpha chains; as an off-target read, its abundance says little. The chain combines TRBV5-1 with TRBJ2-7; D is unresolved. Trimming removed 0 bases at V and 2 bases at J, with 6 bases between. The CDR3 is 13 amino acids. Germline CDR1 reads SGHRS; CDR2 reads YFSETQ. The CDR3 protein is CASSLDPAYEQYV. The DNA of the CDR3 is TGCGCCAGCAGCTTGGACCCGGCCTACGAGCAGTACGTC.

By share, this clonotype counts as medium-sized. Because this beta chain is a stray read in a library intended to capture alpha chains, its abundance should not be given much weight. The genes are TRBV7-2 and TRBJ2-2; either TRBD1 or TRBD2 may fit D (7 bases each). The CDR3 runs to 19 residues. V was pared by 5 bases and J by 6 bases, with 28 bases between. In germline, CDR1 is SGHTA, CDR2 FQGNSA. The CDR3 region has the DNA TGTGCCAGCAGCCAACCGGACAGGATATTCGCGGGAGCTGCCGGGGAGCTGTTTTTT. This translates into CASSQPDRIFAGAAGELFF.

This clonotype is large (0.1 to 1%) by share. This beta chain is a stray sequence in a library constructed for alpha chains; its clone size is not meaningful. This sequence joins TRBV10-3 and TRBJ2-3, with a possible D match to TRBD1 (6 bases). V gave up 0 bases and J gave up 1 base, with 11 bases separating them. From germline, CDR1 is ENHRY and CDR2 SYGVKD. This CDR3 is built from 16 residues. The CDR3 nucleotides read TGTGCCATCAGTGAGTCGCAGGGGATTGGCACAGATACGCAGTATTTT. This codes for CAISESQGIGTDTQYF.